The subject of this entry is one TCR beta chain. The record originates from a study of shared clonotypes between healthy human individuals. The germline CDR1 and CDR2 sequences are MDHEN and SYDVKM. Trimming took 3 bases from V and 5 from J; bases not matched to a gene: 5. The CDR3 totals 15 residues. The table came from immunoSEQ multiplex PCR; TCRdb's copy has only in-frame clones and leaves some out. The repertoire has about 2.3 million clones, 85% to 95% of them found once; the top ten carry 0.39%. The sample consisted of naive CD4+ T cells from PBMCs. Subset: CD45RA+ positively selected. The origin of this receptor is a man in his late teens or twenties in good health. Some clones in this sample may be carry-over from other donors' samples. The chain recombines TRBV28 with TRBJ2-5, with 11 nucleotides matching TRBD2. The CDR3: CASSFRPSGGETQYF. For the CDR3, the DNA is TGTGCCAGCAGTTTTAGGCCTAGCGGGGGGGAGACCCAGTACTTC.